This T cell receptor beta chain appears in the sequencing data of a study of T-cell reconstitution after alpha-beta-depleted transplantation in children. Overall study findings and caveats: A year post-transplant, T-cell counts and diversity derived mostly from newly produced T cells. Expanded graft clones numbering several hundred reportedly gave rise to alpha-beta T cells about two months after transplant.

A word on this clonotype: Its cognate antigen is unknown.

A library of TCRbeta sequences, prepared with unique molecular identifiers, was generated. TCRdb re-called the PCR reads with MiXCR, one entry per CDR3 protein. The sample shows 800,000 to 1,000,000 distinct CDR3 sequences, less than 30% of them seen only once. The V gene's germline CDR1 is MNHEY and CDR2 SVGAGI. J was trimmed by 6 bases and V by 2 bases; bases with no gene match: 4. This CDR3 spans 13 amino acids. The chain carries TRBV6-5 and TRBJ2-7, with 7 bases that match TRBD1. Sequencing was performed on PBMCs, mostly from graft donor cells, taken 360 days after TCRalphabeta/CD19-depleted stem cell transplant. The TCR originated in a boy less than two years old who had a stem cell transplant for SCID, so the T cells may come from the graft donor. The CDR3 loop is CASSYRGLAEQYF. The CDR3 coding sequence is TGTGCCAGCAGTTACAGGGGGCTGGCCGAGCAGTACTTC.